The 6 T cell receptor beta chains in this list originate from one sample, sequenced in a study of blood T cells in healthy people across ages. Using a J-beta primer mix together with a sample-barcoded 5' primer, a second PCR was run for roughly 7 to 11 cycles. TCRdb used MiXCR to reprocess the 5' RACE reads, holding one entry per CDR3 protein. Here the sample spans 850,000 to 1,300,000 distinct CDR3 sequences, over 35% being singletons. The sample taken for sequencing was blood. These receptors were obtained from a woman in her sixties in good health.

V is TRBV27 and J is TRBJ2-1, with D hard to call. The last part of the DNA fits TRBJ2-7 better; the J call may be wrong. The CDR3 extends over 14 amino acids. Germline V gene sequence: CDR1 MNHEY, CDR2 SMNVEV (reference sequence). CDR3 sequence reads: CASSNRGSYNEQYF. CDR3 bases: TGTGCCAGCAGTAACAGAGGCTCCTACAATGAGCAGTACTTC.

This chain uses TRBV20-1 with TRBJ2-3, with D perhaps matching TRBD2 (6 bases). The CDR3 covers 13 residues. The ends were cut back, 7 bases at V and 4 bases at J, with 15 bases in the middle. Germline V gene lookup returns CDR1 DFQATT and CDR2 SNEGSKA (reference sequence). CDR3 DNA sequence: TGCAGTGTTGTTGGGAGGAAGGCAGATACGCAGTATTTT. This codes for CSVVGRKADTQYF.

This sequence joins TRBV27 and TRBJ2-7, with 8 bases aligning to TRBD2. Germline V CDR1 and CDR2: MNHEY, SMNVEV (reference sequence). After removal of 6 bases from V and 3 bases from J, the junction contained 10 bases not matched to a gene. The CDR3 spans 15 residues. CDR3 loop: CASRPQGLEFYEQYF. The CDR3 bases are TGTGCCAGCAGACCCCAGGGACTAGAGTTCTACGAGCAGTACTTC.

The chain is built from TRBV5-1 and TRBJ1-1, with D unresolved. Between the trimmed V and J ends, which lost 0 bases and 2 bases, there was a span of 8 bases. Germline lookup yields CDR1 SGHRS and CDR2 YFSETQ. There are 14 residues in the CDR3. CDR3 DNA sequence: TGCGCCAGCAGCTTGGGACATCATAACACTGAAGCTTTCTTT. Amino acid sequence: CASSLGHHNTEAFF.

This clonotype was picked up a small number of times. The V call is TRBV10-3, the J call TRBJ2-3, with 9 nucleotides matching TRBD1. The V segment lost 4 bases and the J segment 5 bases; nucleotides outside the gene matches: 4. This CDR3 spans 14 amino acids. Per the germline V gene, CDR1 is ENHRY and CDR2 is SYGVKD. Here the CDR3 DNA reads TGTGCCATCAGTGGGGGACAGGGTGGAGATACGCAGTATTTT. Amino acid sequence: CAISGGQGGDTQYF.

The sample holds a few counts of this clonotype. The V and J genes are TRBV30 and TRBJ2-7, with TRBD1 matching over 7 bases. J gave up 3 bases and V 8 bases, and 7 bases lay outside the gene matches. Per germline, CDR1 GTSNPN and CDR2 SVGIG (reference sequence). The CDR3 totals 12 residues. DNA for the CDR3: TGTGCCGGAAGGGGGACAGTCTACGAGCAGTACTTC. This gives the protein CAGRGTVYEQYF.